This TCR beta chain was sequenced for a study of human T cells and chemical hapten exposure listed by TCRdb under 2021. Regarding the study in general: For sensitization, 2% DPC in acetone was applied to a 2 cm by 2 cm area of upper inner arm skin. Patch tests used Finn chambers with 0.01% DPC on the upper back, scored after 6 days by International Contact Dermatitis Research Group standards. Throughout the roughly 24-week study period, patients were also given weekly therapeutic DPC doses on the scalp. In alopecia patients, the study followed how the peripheral blood TCR repertoire changed in vivo over primary and secondary sensitization to diphenylcyclopropenone (DPC), a hapten. Blood for TCR sequencing was provided by twenty-nine alopecia patients at one to four time points (pre-sensitization, 2, 6 and 24 weeks). Alopecia areata with under or over 50% scalp involvement, alopecia totalis and alopecia universalis were represented in the patient cohort, which was mostly female. Libraries were pooled for sequencing, and variation in per-sample TCR yields was attributed mainly to small differences in library volumes within the pool. For every blood RNA sample, sequencing covered both the TCR alpha and TCR beta chains. Blood was sampled from patients pre-sensitization (week 0) and at 2, 6 and about 24 weeks after DPC sensitization. Results and caveats for the whole study, not just this receptor: Patch test score was positively correlated with the number of PT1 expanded TCRs, with significance at thresholds 8, 16 and 32 but not at 4. Because all patients had alopecia, a presumed autoimmune disease, the immune response of the patients might differ from that of healthy individuals. Expanded TCRs formed significantly more large CDR3 similarity clusters than pre-sensitization or healthy control sets, consistent with antigen-driven responses. DPC sensitization did not change how many TCRs were above 1 in 1000 frequency, and no evidence was found of alterations in global repertoire structure. After repeated subsampling, the strength of the expansion versus patch-test correlation and the threshold at which it became significant changed.

The time point label on this specimen signifies: patch test 2, 6 weeks after DPC sensitization. What the treatment or condition label conveys for this sample: therapeutic diphenylcyclopropenone sensitization with weekly scalp DPC. Total RNA was isolated from unfractionated whole blood collected in Tempus Blood RNA tubes. At every patch-test visit, the blood draw took place before the patch test was put on. Patients were considered eligible if aged 18 to 70, diagnosed with alopecia and deemed suitable for DPC therapy, and patients were excluded if pregnant. V sheds 0 bases and J sheds 12 bases, leaving 18 bases between their ends. Counted from cysteine to phenylalanine, this CDR3 has 15 amino acids. Solely the CDR3 DNA is kept, with 45 bases framed from the first base. CDR1 SGDLS and CDR2 YYNGEE are derived from the germline V gene. This clonotype showed up many times. The clone's antigen remains unknown. There are no base qualities to consult, and no much larger clone falls within one base.

Receptor amplification or capture employed RACE. Reads for this sample came from a NextSeq 500. During library preparation, unique molecular identifiers were attached to individual cDNA molecules so that TCRs could be counted quantitatively and reproducibly. Per the authors' processing: The median number of TCRs per sample was roughly 98,000, ranging from about 20,000 to 690,600. V, J and CDR3 annotation of the TCR reads was carried out using the Decombinator software suite. To make PS versus PT1 abundance plots, every sample was subsampled to the same number of TCRs (28,000). TCRs were defined as expanded if absent before sensitization and observed at least eight times at the 2-week time point. TCRdb cleaned the public reads at Q25 with fastp, built clones with MiXCR and kept in-frame beta chains. All rows with the same CDR3 protein become a single entry with the most common DNA and genes. TCRdb's processing, not the authors' own work, is the source of the V and J calls. This sample gives roughly 42,000 distinct CDR3 sequences in total; roughly 9% of them show up just once. The ten biggest clones cover 13% to 15% of the sample.

This receptor was obtained from a woman in her twenties or thirties with alopecia areata. Some clones in this sample may be carry-over from other donors' samples. The chain was built from TRBV9 and TRBJ2-2, with TRBD1 tentatively as D gene (6 bases match). The sample in question was whole blood, obtained in connection with sensitization to the hapten diphenylcyclopropenone (DPC). CDR3 protein: CASSVAQGRGSKLFF. The DNA sequence follows: TGTGCCAGCAGCGTAGCGCAGGGGCGAGGGTCGAAGCTGTTTTTT.